This T cell receptor (beta chain) originates from a study of blood T cell repertoires in COVID-19. Across the study: COVID-19 samples, acute and convalescent, were from the United States, Italy and Spain. The cDNA or gDNA used as material had been derived from T cells, B-cell-depleted T cells, or PBMCs.

The germline gives CDR1 SGHNT, CDR2 YENEEA. This CDR3 has 17 residues. V was pared by 5 bases and J by 0 bases, with 9 bases of the junction left unmatched. In the study's own analysis: Reference gene primer amplification in the assay estimated nucleated cell counts. Generated by immunoSEQ multiplex PCR, the TCRdb table keeps only in-frame clones and is missing some. V and J calls and clone size come straight from that table; D and trimming were deduced from the DNA. Among under 300,000 clones listed, 82% were seen once. What was sequenced was peripheral blood. The sequence derives from a woman aged 80 or older with active or convalescent COVID-19. The chain links TRBV11-3 to TRBJ2-2; 7 bases are shared with TRBD2. CDR3 bases: TGTGCCAGCAGCATAGGACGCGGGGGAACGAACACCGGGGAGCTGTTTTTT. Residues: CASSIGRGGTNTGELFF.